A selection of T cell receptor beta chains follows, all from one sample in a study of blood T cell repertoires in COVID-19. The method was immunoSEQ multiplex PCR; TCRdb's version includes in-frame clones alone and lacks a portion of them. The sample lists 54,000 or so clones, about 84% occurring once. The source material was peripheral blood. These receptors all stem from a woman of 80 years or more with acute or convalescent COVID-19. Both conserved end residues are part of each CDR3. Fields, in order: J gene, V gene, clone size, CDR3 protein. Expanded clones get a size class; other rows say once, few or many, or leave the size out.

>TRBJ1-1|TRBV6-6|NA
CASSYTRGGREAFF
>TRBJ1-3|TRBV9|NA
CASSVQGQGARGNTIYF
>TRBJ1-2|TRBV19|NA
CASRGGRVLDGYTF
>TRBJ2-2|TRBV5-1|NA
CASSLVIAGNTGELFF
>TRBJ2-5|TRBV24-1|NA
CATSAPVAGKGETQYF
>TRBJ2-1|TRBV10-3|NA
CAIRALGSRGNEQFF
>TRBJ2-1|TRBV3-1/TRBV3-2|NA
CASSLGMVFYNEQFF
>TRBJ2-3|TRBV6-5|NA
CASSYGGRTDTQYF
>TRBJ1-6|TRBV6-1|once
CASSEAPGGARSPLHF
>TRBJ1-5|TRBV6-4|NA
CASSDSRDRAMQPQHF
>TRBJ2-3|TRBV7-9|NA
CASSYRMVEDTQYF
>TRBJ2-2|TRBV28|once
CASSLPTGATGELFF
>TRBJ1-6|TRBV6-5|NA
CASSSGQVVNSPLHF
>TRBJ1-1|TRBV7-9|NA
CASSPPGRDTEAFF
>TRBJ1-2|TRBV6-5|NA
CASGQSSNYGYTF
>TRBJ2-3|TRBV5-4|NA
CASSLGRPSTDTQYF
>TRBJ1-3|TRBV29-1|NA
CSASTGVLPGNTIYF
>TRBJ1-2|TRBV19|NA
CASISPQRDYGYTF
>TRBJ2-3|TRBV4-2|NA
CASSQDGDSGTTDTQYF
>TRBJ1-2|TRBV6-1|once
CASSDQGLGGYTF
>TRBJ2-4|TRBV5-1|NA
CASSLEDSAKNIQYF
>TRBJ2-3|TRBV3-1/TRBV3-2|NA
CASSLEGWLAGVKDTQYF
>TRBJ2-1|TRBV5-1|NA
CASSFRSGVLYEQFF
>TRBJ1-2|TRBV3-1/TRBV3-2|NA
CASSQAADTYGYTF
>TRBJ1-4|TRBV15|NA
CATSRGPAGGEEKLFF
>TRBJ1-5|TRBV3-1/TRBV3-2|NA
CASSQGQYSNQPQHF
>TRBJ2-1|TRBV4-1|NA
CASSQDFRRAGGLVRQFF
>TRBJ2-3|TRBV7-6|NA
CASSPPGQKADTQYF
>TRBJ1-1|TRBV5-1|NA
CASSLAGGNTEAFF
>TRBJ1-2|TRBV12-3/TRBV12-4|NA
CASSLDRNYGYTF
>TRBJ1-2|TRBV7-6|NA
CASSLGQGGRYGYTF
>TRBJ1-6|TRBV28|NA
CASSLRQSSLHF
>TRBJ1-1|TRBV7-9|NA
CASSENAGTTEAFF
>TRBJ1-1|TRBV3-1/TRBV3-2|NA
CASSPDSGKAFF
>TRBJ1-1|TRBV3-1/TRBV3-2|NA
CASSSQGAEGAFF
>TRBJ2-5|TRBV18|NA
CASSPGTGTQETQYF
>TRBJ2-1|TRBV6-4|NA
CASPSLAGGSYNEQFF
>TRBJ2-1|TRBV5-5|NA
CASILAVEQFF
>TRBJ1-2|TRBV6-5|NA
CASSQIVPANYGYTF
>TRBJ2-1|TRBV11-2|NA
CASSLVTSGRGEQFF
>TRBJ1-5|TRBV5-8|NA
CASSFGTGGNQPQHF
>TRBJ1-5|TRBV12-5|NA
CASGLVTGPNQPQHF
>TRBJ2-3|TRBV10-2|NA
CASSVGGRADTQYF
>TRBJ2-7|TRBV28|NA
CATQSYEQYF
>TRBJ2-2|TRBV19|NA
CASSIRTGAGTGELFF
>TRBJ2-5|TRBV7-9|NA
CASSSMGVRETQYF
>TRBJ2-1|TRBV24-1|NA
CATSDTLLEGWYNEQFF
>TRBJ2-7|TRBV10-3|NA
CAISDSGRAGLEQYF